This record covers a single T cell receptor beta chain. The antigen is undetermined. Both 60 Vbeta primers and 13 Jbeta primers went into the PCR. This table comes from immunoSEQ multiplex PCR, and its TCRdb copy is limited to in-frame clones, with some not included. Among fewer than 200,000 clones listed, roughly 76% were seen once. This sample stems from a study of cytomegalovirus exposure and HLA in healthy donors. Study outcomes and limitations: Previously analyzed data showed that most TCR beta V segments were productive at a frequency of about 87% or about 30%. Generally TCR sequences proved uncommon, though certain public TCRs appeared in numerous donors. In a later analysis, common viral pathogens appeared linked to several of the most significant clusters.

The ends were cut back, 4 bases at V and 5 bases at J, with 18 bases in the middle. This CDR3 is built from 15 residues. The germline gives CDR1 SGHRS, CDR2 YFSETQ. The chain employs TRBV5-1 and TRBJ2-5; perhaps TRBD2 as D (6 bases). The sequence derives from a man in his 60s in good health and CMV-seronegative. The sequenced material came from PBMCs. The CDR3 coding sequence is TGCGCCAGCAGCCCAGGCCGGGGGTTGGAGGAGACCCAGTACTTC. Translated, it gives CASSPGRGLEETQYF.